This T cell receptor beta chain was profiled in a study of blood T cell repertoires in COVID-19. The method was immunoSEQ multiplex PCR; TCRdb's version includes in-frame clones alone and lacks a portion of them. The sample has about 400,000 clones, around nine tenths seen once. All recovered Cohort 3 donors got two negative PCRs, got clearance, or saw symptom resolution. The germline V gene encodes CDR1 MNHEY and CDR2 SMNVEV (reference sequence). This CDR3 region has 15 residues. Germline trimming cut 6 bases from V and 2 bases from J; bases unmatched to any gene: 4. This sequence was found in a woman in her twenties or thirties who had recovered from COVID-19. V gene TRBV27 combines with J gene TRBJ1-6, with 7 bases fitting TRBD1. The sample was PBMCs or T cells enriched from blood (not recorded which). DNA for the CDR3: TGTGCCAGCAGGGACGGGACAGCCTATAATTCACCCCTCCACTTT. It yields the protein CASRDGTAYNSPLHF.